Listed below are T cell receptor beta chains from one sample, sequenced in a study of blood T cell repertoires in COVID-19. This table comes from immunoSEQ multiplex PCR, and its TCRdb copy is limited to in-frame clones, with some not included. Of under 85,000 clones in the sample, 82% are singletons; the top ten hold roughly two fifths. Input material: peripheral blood. The source of these receptors is a human donor in a cohort sampled during active COVID-19. Both conserved end residues are trimmed from each CDR3.

TRBV5-8,TRBJ2-3,ASSFGTSTDTQY
TRBV5-4,TRBJ2-3,ASSGEGWGTDTQY
TRBV12-3/TRBV12-4,TRBJ2-7,ASSRSDSYEQY
TRBV5-5,TRBJ2-5,ASSFSPGQWETQY
TRBV5-1,TRBJ1-2,ASSPGQGGYGYT
TRBV6-5,TRBJ2-7,ASTRTGTGAYEQY
TRBV7-9,TRBJ2-5,ASSYGLAAETQY
TRBV28,TRBJ2-7,ASSRTGSEQY
TRBV6-1,TRBJ2-1,ASSEVGDRPLNEQF
TRBV23-1,TRBJ1-2,ASSVDREGYGYT
TRBV9,TRBJ2-7,ASSASGTGSYEQY
TRBV2,TRBJ1-5,ASKESGLLMGPQH